This is a list of T cell receptor beta chains from one sample in a study of radiation and T cells in renal cell carcinoma. Assay used: immunoSEQ multiplex PCR; TCRdb lists only in-frame clones, some missing. Altogether over 30,000 clones are present, about 84% being singletons, with the ten largest covering roughly a third. Here the sequenced sample was blood, taken from a patient whose treatment included radiotherapy and nephrectomy. The receptors were gathered from a man aged 60-69 years with renal cell carcinoma. CDR3s include the opening cysteine and the closing phenylalanine or tryptophan. Each record gives: J gene, V gene, clone size, D gene, CDR3 DNA, CDR3 protein. D genes are given only for firm matches. Only some rows state a clone size, as once, few, many or a class for expanded clones.

TRBJ1-4 | TRBV30 | NA | NA | TGTGCCTGGAGCTCTTTTGGGCGGACTAATGAAAAACTGTTTTTT | CAWSSFGRTNEKLFF
TRBJ1-3 | TRBV18 | NA | NA | TGTGCCAGCTCACCACTGGCGACAGTCTCTGGAAACACCATATATTTT | CASSPLATVSGNTIYF
TRBJ2-1 | TRBV5-4 | NA | TRBD1 | TGTGCCAGCAACAGGGGAAGCTCCTACAATGAGCAGTTCTTC | CASNRGSSYNEQFF
TRBJ2-2 | TRBV15 | NA | NA | TGTGCCACCAGCAGATGGGGACGGGGCGCCGGGGAGCTGTTTTTT | CATSRWGRGAGELFF
TRBJ2-1 | TRBV2 | NA | NA | TGTGCCAGCAGTGAAGCGGTAGGCTCCTACAATGAGCAGTTCTTC | CASSEAVGSYNEQFF
TRBJ2-1 | TRBV18 | NA | NA | TGTGCCAGCTCGGGGGGACGGGCCAGCTCCTACAATGAGCAGTTCTTC | CASSGGRASSYNEQFF
TRBJ1-2 | TRBV7-9 | NA | NA | TGTGCCAGCAGTTTTGACCCGGGCCCAGTCTATGGCTACACCTTC | CASSFDPGPVYGYTF
TRBJ1-1 | TRBV19 | NA | NA | TGTGCCAGTAGTATCTTAACGGTTTGGGCCAGCTCCATGAACACTGAAGCTTTCTTT | CASSILTVWASSMNTEAFF
TRBJ2-7 | TRBV21-1 | once | NA | TGTGCCAGCAGCATCGAGGATCCCCAAAATACAAACTACGAGCAGTACTTC | CASSIEDPQNTNYEQYF
TRBJ2-7 | TRBV29-1 | NA | NA | TGCAGCGTTGAAGGGCCGATTTCGGACGAGCAGTACTTC | CSVEGPISDEQYF
TRBJ2-3 | TRBV4-2 | NA | TRBD2 | TGTGCCAGCAGCCCTACTAGCGGGTTAACAGATACGCAGTATTTT | CASSPTSGLTDTQYF
TRBJ1-5 | TRBV14 | NA | NA | TGTGCCAGCAGCCCTAACCCGAGCAATCAGCCCCAGCATTTT | CASSPNPSNQPQHF